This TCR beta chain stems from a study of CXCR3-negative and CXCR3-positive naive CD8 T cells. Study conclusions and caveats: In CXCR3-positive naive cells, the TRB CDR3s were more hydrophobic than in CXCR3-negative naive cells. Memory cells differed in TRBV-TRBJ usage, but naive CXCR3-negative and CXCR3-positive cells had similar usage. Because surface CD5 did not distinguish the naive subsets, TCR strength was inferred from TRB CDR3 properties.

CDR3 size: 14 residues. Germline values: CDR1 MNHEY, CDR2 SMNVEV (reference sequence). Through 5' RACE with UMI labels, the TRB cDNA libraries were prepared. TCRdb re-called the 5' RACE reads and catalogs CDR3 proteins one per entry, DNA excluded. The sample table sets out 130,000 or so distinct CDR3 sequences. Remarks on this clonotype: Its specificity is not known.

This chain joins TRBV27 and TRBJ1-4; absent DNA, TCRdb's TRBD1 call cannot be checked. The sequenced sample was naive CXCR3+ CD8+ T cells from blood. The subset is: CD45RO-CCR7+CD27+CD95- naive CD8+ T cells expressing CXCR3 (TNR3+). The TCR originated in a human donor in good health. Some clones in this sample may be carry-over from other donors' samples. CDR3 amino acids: CASSDRGADEKLFF.